This TCR beta chain is from a study of T cell repertoires in cytomegalovirus infection. At the level of the study: TCR beta signatures that were public indicated CMV infection and matching HLA type.

Study-wide findings and caveats: Of the TCR beta families, the public ones yielded a cumulative frequency that identified carriers of CMV plus the relevant HLA. HLA-C-restricted CMV clonotypes gave the most frequent clonotype in two of eight donors.

The V segment lost 3 bases and the J segment 5 bases; nucleotides outside the gene matches: 9. This CDR3 is 16 amino acids long. CDR1 is MNHEY, CDR2 SMNVEV, per germline (reference sequence). TCRdb used MiXCR to reprocess the reads, holding one entry per CDR3 protein. This table has more than 150,000 distinct CDR3 sequences, 15% to 20% appearing once. Turning to this clonotype: Its antigen remains unidentified.

Sequenced input: PBMCs. This TCR was sampled from a human donor in good health (CMV status not recorded). Some clones in this sample may be carry-over from other donors' samples. V gene TRBV27 combines with J gene TRBJ2-5; 10 bases match TRBD2. CDR3 residues: CASSFTGLAMGETQYF. In DNA form, the CDR3 reads TGTGCCAGCAGTTTTACGGGACTAGCGATGGGGGAGACCCAGTACTTC.